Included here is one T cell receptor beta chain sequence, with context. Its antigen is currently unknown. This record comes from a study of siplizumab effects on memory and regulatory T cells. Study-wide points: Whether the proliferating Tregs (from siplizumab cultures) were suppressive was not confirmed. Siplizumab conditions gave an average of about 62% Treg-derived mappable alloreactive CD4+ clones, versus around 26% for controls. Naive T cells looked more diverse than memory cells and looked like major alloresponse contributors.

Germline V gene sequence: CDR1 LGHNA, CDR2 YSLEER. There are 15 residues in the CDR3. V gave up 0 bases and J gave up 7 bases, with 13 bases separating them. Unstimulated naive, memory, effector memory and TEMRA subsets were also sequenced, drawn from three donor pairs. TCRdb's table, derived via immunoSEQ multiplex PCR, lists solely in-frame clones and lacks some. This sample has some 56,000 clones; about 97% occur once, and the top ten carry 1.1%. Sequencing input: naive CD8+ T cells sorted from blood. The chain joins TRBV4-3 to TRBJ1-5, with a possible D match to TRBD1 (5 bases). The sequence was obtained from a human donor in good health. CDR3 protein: CASSQDSGAGQPQHF. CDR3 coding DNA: TGCGCCAGCAGCCAAGATAGCGGGGCAGGGCAGCCCCAGCATTTT.